The 29 T cell receptor beta chains given below trace back to one sample, sequenced in a study of radiotherapy plus CTLA-4 blockade in lung cancer. Clones were sequenced by immunoSEQ multiplex PCR, and TCRdb holds only the in-frame ones, with some missing. The repertoire holds roughly 120,000 clones, roughly 80% seen once, with roughly 3.1% in the top ten. Here the sequenced sample was peripheral blood, taken from a patient treated with radiotherapy plus ipilimumab. The origin of the receptors is a human donor with non-small cell lung cancer that progressed on radiotherapy plus ipilimumab. Some clones in this sample may be carry-over from other donors' samples.

The V call is TRBV7-2, the J call TRBJ1-6; 7 bases align to TRBD1. Trimming took 5 bases from V and 8 from J; bases not matched to a gene: 9. CDR3 length: 15 residues. Germline V lookup: CDR1 SGHTA, CDR2 FQGNSA. This CDR3 is CASSPSGTDYSPLHF. For the CDR3, the DNA is TGTGCCAGCAGCCCATCCGGGACAGACTATTCACCCCTCCACTTT.

This chain connects TRBV6-5 to TRBJ2-7; D gene ambiguous. This CDR3 is built from 14 residues. Trimming left V 6 bases short and J 4 bases short, with 16 bases between. The germline gives CDR1 MNHEY, CDR2 SVGAGI. CDR3 protein: CASSINPIQYEQYF. Here the CDR3 DNA reads TGTGCCAGCAGCATTAACCCGATTCAATACGAGCAGTACTTC.

CDR3 sequence (DNA): TGTGCCAGCAGGGGGCCCGGGGACGGGGAGCTGTTTTTT. Translated, it gives CASRGPGDGELFF. The chain combines TRBV7-2 with TRBJ2-2; D is possibly TRBD1 or TRBD2 (5 bases each). This CDR3 spans 13 amino acids. Germline CDR1 SGHTA, CDR2 FQGNSA. Trimming shortened V by 6 bases and J by 7 bases, and 12 bases separated the two germline ends.

This CDR3 reads CASSQYPGPSYEQYF. In nucleotides, the CDR3 is TGTGCCAGCAGCCAATACCCAGGCCCTTCCTACGAGCAGTACTTC. The chain employs TRBV4-2 and TRBJ2-7; D gene unclear. CDR3 length: 15 residues. The ends were cut back, 2 bases at V and 1 base at J, with 12 bases in the middle. The germline CDR1 and CDR2 sequences are LGHNA and YNFKEQ.

The chain is built from TRBV6-5 and TRBJ1-1; tentatively, D is TRBD1 (5 bases). With 6 bases removed from V and 7 bases from J, the gap between germline ends came to 15 bases. Germline CDR1 is MNHEY and CDR2 is SVGAGI. This CDR3 is built from 13 residues. The CDR3 DNA is TGTGCCAGCAGCCCCACGGGGCTGGATGAAGCTTTCTTT. Residues: CASSPTGLDEAFF.

V and J are TRBV7-6 and TRBJ1-2; D perhaps matches TRBD1 (5 bases). V lost 4 bases to trimming and J lost 8 bases, with 14 bases between them. The CDR3 consists of 13 residues. Germline V lookup: CDR1 SGHVS, CDR2 FNYEAQ. CDR3 in DNA: TGTGCCAGCAGCTCACGAGGAGGGGAGGGCTACACCTTC. This encodes CASSSRGGEGYTF.

The gene calls are TRBV4-3 and TRBJ2-7; D not certain. Germline-derived CDR1 and CDR2 are LGHNA and YSLEER. Trimming shortened V by 4 bases and J by 4 bases, and 14 bases separated the two germline ends. The CDR3 spans 14 residues. The CDR3 spells CASSRTLPAYEQYF. The CDR3 DNA sequence: TGCGCCAGCAGCCGCACCCTCCCGGCATACGAGCAGTACTTC.

V and J are TRBV11-2 and TRBJ1-5; possibly TRBD1 for D (5 bases). Trimming shortened V by 5 bases and J by 5 bases, and 10 bases separated the two germline ends. This CDR3 has 13 amino acids. Germline assignment: CDR1 SGHAT and CDR2 FQNNGV. CDR3 in amino acids: CASSPTGYQPQHF. The CDR3 DNA reads TGTGCCAGCAGCCCTACAGGATATCAGCCCCAGCATTTT.

The chain employs TRBV2 and TRBJ2-1, with 7 bases that match TRBD2. CDR1 SNHLY and CDR2 FYNNEI come from the germline V gene. The CDR3 has 14 amino acids. J was trimmed by 3 bases and V by 7 bases; bases with no gene match: 6. The CDR3 protein is CASNAASGYNEQFF. As DNA, the CDR3 is TGTGCCAGCAACGCGGCTAGCGGCTACAATGAGCAGTTCTTC.

The chain has TRBV5-1 and TRBJ2-1; no firm D call. The CDR3 is made up of 16 amino acids. V shed 0 bases and J shed 0 bases, with 10 bases lying between them. CDR1 is SGHRS and CDR2 is YFSETQ in the germline V gene. CDR3 in amino acids: CASSLAGRSSYNEQFF. The CDR3, as DNA: TGCGCCAGCAGCTTGGCCGGTCGGAGCTCCTACAATGAGCAGTTCTTC.

In its sample, this clone was seen once. The chain has TRBV7-3 and TRBJ2-3, with 7 bases lining up with TRBD1. This CDR3 contains 12 residues. V lost 4 bases to trimming and J lost 8 bases; unmatched junction nucleotides: 3. Germline lookup yields CDR1 SGHTA and CDR2 FQGTGA. The chain's CDR3 is CASSSDRATQYF. The CDR3 nucleotides read TGTGCCAGCAGCTCCGACAGGGCTACGCAGTATTTT.

The chain employs TRBV4-3 and TRBJ2-2, with D hard to call. Germline CDR1 and CDR2: LGHNA and YSLEER. With 4 bases removed from V and 5 bases from J, the gap between germline ends came to 8 bases. This CDR3 comprises 13 residues. CDR3 nucleotide sequence: TGCGCCAGCAGCCTCCAGCAAACCGGGGAGCTGTTTTTT. This gives the protein CASSLQQTGELFF.

The chain combines TRBV1 with TRBJ1-2; the table's D call of TRBD1 was not tested on the DNA. TRBV1 is a listed pseudogene. The CDR3 contains 17 residues. The CDR3 protein is CTSSEGTDDLTLYGYTF. For the CDR3, the DNA is TGCACCAGCAGCGAAGGGACAGACGACCTGACACTCTATGGCTACACCTTC.

The sample holds one count of this clone. V and J are TRBV7-3 and TRBJ1-5, with 10 bases lining up with TRBD1. There are 18 residues in the CDR3. CDR1 and CDR2 (germline): SGHTA, FQGTGA. The junction had 15 bases not matched to a gene; V was cut back by 5 bases and J by 5 bases. The CDR3: CASSPRTTGTGVDQPQHF. Here the CDR3 DNA reads TGTGCCAGCAGCCCGAGGACCACCGGGACAGGGGTTGATCAGCCCCAGCATTTT.

The J gene is TRBJ2-1, the V gene TRBV7-8; 8 nucleotides line up with TRBD2. This CDR3 has 14 residues. The V segment lost 0 bases and the J segment 6 bases; nucleotides outside the gene matches: 1. Germline CDR1 is SGHVS and CDR2 is FQNEAQ. This chain's CDR3 is CASSLASGINEQFF. As DNA, the CDR3 is TGTGCCAGCAGCTTAGCTAGCGGGATCAATGAGCAGTTCTTC.

The genes are TRBV6-5 and TRBJ2-1; 10 positions agree with TRBD1. CDR1 is MNHEY, CDR2 SVGAGI, per germline. Unmatched junction bases numbered 5, after V lost 2 bases and J lost 10 bases. The CDR3 is 14 amino acids. DNA of the CDR3: TGTGCCAGCAGTTACAGACAGGGGGCAGGGGAGCAGTTCTTC. Its protein is CASSYRQGAGEQFF.

This clone occurred once. The rearrangement joins TRBV6-5 to TRBJ1-2; 10 bases align to TRBD1. With 6 bases clipped from V and 6 bases from J, the junction kept 4 bases outside the gene matches. The V gene's germline CDR1 is MNHEY and CDR2 SVGAGI. The CDR3 sequence is 13 residues long. The CDR3 nucleotides read TGTGCCAGCAGCCGGACAGGGGGGGATGGCTACACCTTC. This sequence encodes CASSRTGGDGYTF.

This rearrangement joins TRBV27 to TRBJ1-2; 7 bases map to TRBD1. The ends lost 6 bases at V and 0 bases at J; junction bases unmatched: 4. CDR3 length: 14 residues. The V gene's germline CDR1 is MNHEY and CDR2 SMNVEV (reference sequence). As DNA, the CDR3 is TGTGCCAGCAGCAGGGACAGAGCTAACTATGGCTACACCTTC. This encodes CASSRDRANYGYTF.

The chain employs TRBV27 and TRBJ1-6, with a tentative D call TRBD1 (6 bases). There are 14 residues in the CDR3. Trimming left V 3 bases short and J 9 bases short, with 12 bases between. Germline CDR1 reads MNHEY; CDR2 reads SMNVEV (reference sequence). The CDR3 bases are TGTGCCAGCAGTTTTAACAGGGTTGGTTCACCCCTCCACTTT. Its protein is CASSFNRVGSPLHF.

This clone was seen more than once but under ten times. The genes are TRBV6-4 and TRBJ1-1; unclear D gene. The length of the CDR3 is 14 residues. Trimming removed 5 bases from V and 1 base from J, with 11 bases in between. Looked up from germline, CDR1 is MRHNA and CDR2 is SNTAGT. The CDR3 region is CASSPQPENTEAFF. As DNA, the CDR3 is TGTGCCAGCAGTCCACAGCCCGAGAACACTGAAGCTTTCTTT.

This clone was seen repeatedly, ten times or more. The chain uses TRBV5-6 and TRBJ1-1, with TRBD1 as a possible D gene (6 bases). Trimming removed 0 bases at V and 6 bases at J, with 21 bases between. This CDR3 region has 17 residues. From germline, CDR1 is SGHDT and CDR2 YYEEEE. The CDR3 sequence is CASSLGDLQGMGAEAFF. DNA for the CDR3: TGTGCCAGCAGCTTGGGAGACCTACAGGGAATGGGGGCTGAAGCTTTCTTT.

DNA for the CDR3: TGTGCCAGCAGCTTCCCCTTCCCGAACACCGGGGAGCTGTTTTTT. Translation: CASSFPFPNTGELFF. V usage is TRBV7-9 and J usage is TRBJ2-2, with no clear D. The CDR3 is 15 residues long. V dropped 3 bases and J dropped 0 bases, with 8 bases sitting between them. The germline V gene has CDR1 SEHNR and CDR2 FQNEAQ (reference sequence).

The chain recombines TRBV29-1 with TRBJ2-3, with D unclear. CDR1 is SQVTM and CDR2 is ANQGSEA in the germline V gene. Trimming shortened V by 6 bases and J by 3 bases, and 13 bases separated the two germline ends. This CDR3 contains 13 residues. The CDR3 bases are TGCAGCGTGTCTTCGTTCGGAACAGATACGCAGTATTTT. Translated: CSVSSFGTDTQYF.

V and J are TRBV18 and TRBJ1-6; D is undetermined. CDR1 and CDR2 (germline): KGHSH, LQKENI. The CDR3 sequence is 13 residues long. Trimming took 2 bases from V and 10 from J, leaving 9 bases between them. CDR3 DNA sequence: TGTGCCAGCTCACCAGCGGGGTTGTCACCCCTCCACTTT. Residues: CASSPAGLSPLHF.

The chain uses TRBV18 and TRBJ1-1; weak D call: TRBD1 (5 bases). With 3 bases removed from V and 0 bases from J, the gap between germline ends came to 17 bases. Germline V gene data show CDR1 as KGHSH and CDR2 as LQKENI. This CDR3 has 17 amino acids. The CDR3 here is CASSPSPIQAMNTEAFF. CDR3 coding DNA: TGTGCCAGCTCACCGAGCCCTATACAGGCGATGAACACTGAAGCTTTCTTT.

This chain links TRBV5-4 with TRBJ2-1; 10 bases map to TRBD1. CDR1 and CDR2 from the germline V gene are SGHNT and YYREEE (reference sequence). The junction had 7 bases not matched to a gene; V was cut back by 3 bases and J by 4 bases. CDR3 length: 16 amino acids. CDR3 coding DNA: TGTGCCAGCAGCTGGGAAGACAGGGGGCGTTACAATGAGCAGTTCTTC. Amino acids: CASSWEDRGRYNEQFF.

The chain links TRBV11-2 to TRBJ1-3; no clear D. The CDR3 extends over 12 amino acids. The V gene's germline CDR1 is SGHAT and CDR2 FQNNGV. V lost 2 bases and J lost 5, with 4 bases in between. CDR3 coding DNA: TGTGCCAGCAGCTTATTACGAAACACCATATATTTT. Its protein product is CASSLLRNTIYF.

The genes are TRBV28 and TRBJ1-3; D is uncertain. This CDR3 has 14 amino acids. Germline values: CDR1 MDHEN, CDR2 SYDVKM. Trimming left V 4 bases short and J 4 bases short, with 11 bases between. Here the CDR3 reads CASSYVLLGNTIYF. CDR3 nucleotide sequence: TGTGCCAGCAGTTACGTGCTTCTAGGAAACACCATATATTTT.

CDR3 nucleotides: TGTGCCAGCAGCCCAGGGGGCGCAAGGAGAACTGAAGCTTTCTTT. Protein product: CASSPGGARRTEAFF. This chain uses TRBV27 with TRBJ1-1, with TRBD1 identical over 8 bases. Germline CDR1 MNHEY, CDR2 SMNVEV (reference sequence). Trimming took 6 bases from V and 5 from J; bases not matched to a gene: 11. This CDR3 has 15 residues.